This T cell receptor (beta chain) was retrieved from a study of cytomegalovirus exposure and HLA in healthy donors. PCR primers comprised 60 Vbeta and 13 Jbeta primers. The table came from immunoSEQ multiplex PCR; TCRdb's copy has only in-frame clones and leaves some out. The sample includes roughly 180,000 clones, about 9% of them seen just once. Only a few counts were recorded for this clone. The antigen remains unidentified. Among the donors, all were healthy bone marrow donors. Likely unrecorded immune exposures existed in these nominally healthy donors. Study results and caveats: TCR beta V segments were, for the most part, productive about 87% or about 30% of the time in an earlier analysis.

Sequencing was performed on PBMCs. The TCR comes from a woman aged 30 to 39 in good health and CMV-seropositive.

This CDR3 is CASSLVGDEWDEQFF. CDR3 nucleotides: TGTGCCAGCAGCTTAGTCGGAGATGAGTGGGATGAGCAGTTCTTC. This sequence joins TRBV11-2 and TRBJ2-1; D remains ambiguous. There are 15 residues in the CDR3. The germline V and J ends were trimmed by 1 base and 8 bases, with 15 bases remaining between them. The germline CDR1 and CDR2 sequences are SGHAT and FQNNGV.